This TCR beta chain was documented in a study of T cell repertoires in cytomegalovirus infection. Across the study: HLA-B-restricted CMV epitopes that are well studied, plus recently identified HLA-C-restricted ones, were used by the study. From public TCR beta signatures came an indication of both CMV infection and matching HLA type.

Study results and caveats: CMV-specific TCR beta clonotypes restricted by HLA-C were the ones dominating the ex vivo response.

TCRdb fed the reads into MiXCR, producing one record per CDR3 protein. This sample carries roughly 280,000 distinct CDR3 sequences, less than 25% of them seen once, and the ten largest clones take roughly 19%. Only a few counts were recorded for this clonotype. Its antigen is not identified. With V trimmed by 4 bases and J by 7 bases, 9 bases remained unmatched. CDR1 SGHAT and CDR2 FQNNGV come from the germline V gene. The CDR3 sequence is 15 residues long. The chain is built from TRBV11-2 and TRBJ2-1; TRBD2 agrees at 8 bases. The receptor's source is a human donor in good health (CMV status not recorded). Some clones in this sample may be carry-over from other donors' samples. The specimen comprised cultured PBMCs, sampled from culture after CMV antigen stimulation. CDR3 protein: CASSSQGASGNEQFF. The CDR3 nucleotides read TGTGCCAGCAGCTCCCAGGGCGCTAGCGGGAATGAGCAGTTCTTC. Combining the CDR3 with reference TRBV11-2 and TRBJ2-1 gives the whole variable domain EAGVAQSPRYKIIEKRQSVAFWCNPISGHATLYWYQQILGQGPKLLIQFQNNGVVDDSQLPKDRFSAERLKGVDSTLKIQPAKLEDSAVYLCASSSQGASGNEQFFGPGTRLTVL.